Reported below is one T cell receptor beta chain. Its antigen remains unidentified. This sample was taken from a study of cytomegalovirus exposure and HLA in healthy donors. As for the study in general: An analysis done earlier identified more than 100 million unique TCR beta sequences from about 179 million T cells. Study results and caveats: V segments that were indistinguishable, TRBV6-2 and TRBV6-3 among them, were omitted from analysis. Per published reports, the classifier diagnosed cytomegalovirus status with high specificity and sensitivity.

PCR involved 60 Vbeta and 13 Jbeta primers. Repertoires were generated with immunoSEQ multiplex PCR, while TCRdb's copy carries only in-frame clones and drops some. The sample lists around 230,000 clones, about 81% occurring once. The CDR3 length is 13 residues. Germline CDR1 and CDR2: MNHNS and SASEGT. V shed 8 bases, J shed 8 bases, and the junction held 9 bases outside the gene matches. The receptor comes from a man aged 35 to 55 in good health and CMV-seropositive. The J gene is TRBJ2-1, the V gene TRBV6-1; 7 bases agree with TRBD1. Sample: PBMCs. For the CDR3, the DNA is TGTGCCAGCCTTAAACAGGGGATCCATGAGCAGTTCTTC. Protein sequence: CASLKQGIHEQFF.